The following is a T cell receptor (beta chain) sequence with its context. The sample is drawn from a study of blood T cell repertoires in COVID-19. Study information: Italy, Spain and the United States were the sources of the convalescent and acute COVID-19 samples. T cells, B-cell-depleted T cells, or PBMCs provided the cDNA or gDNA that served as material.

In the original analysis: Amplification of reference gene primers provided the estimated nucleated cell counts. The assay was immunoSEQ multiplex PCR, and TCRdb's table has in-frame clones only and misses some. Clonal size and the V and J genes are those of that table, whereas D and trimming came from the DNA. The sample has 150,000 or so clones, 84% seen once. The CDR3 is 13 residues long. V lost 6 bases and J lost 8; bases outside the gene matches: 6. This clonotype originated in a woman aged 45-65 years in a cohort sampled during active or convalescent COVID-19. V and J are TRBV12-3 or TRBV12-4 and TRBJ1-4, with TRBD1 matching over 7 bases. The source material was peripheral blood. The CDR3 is CASSTGVGEKLFF. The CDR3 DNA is TGTGCCAGCAGCACAGGGGTAGGGGAAAAACTGTTTTTT.